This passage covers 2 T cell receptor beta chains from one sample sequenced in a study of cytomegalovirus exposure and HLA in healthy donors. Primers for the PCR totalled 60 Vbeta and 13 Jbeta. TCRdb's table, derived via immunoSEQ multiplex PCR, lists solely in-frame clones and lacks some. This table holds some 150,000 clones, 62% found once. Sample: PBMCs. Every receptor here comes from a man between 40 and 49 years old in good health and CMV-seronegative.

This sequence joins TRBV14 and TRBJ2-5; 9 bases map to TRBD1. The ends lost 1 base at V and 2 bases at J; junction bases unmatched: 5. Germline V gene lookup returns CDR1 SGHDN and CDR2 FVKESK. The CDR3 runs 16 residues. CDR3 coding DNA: TGTGCCAGCAGCCAAGGTTGGACAGGGGTTCAAGAGACCCAGTACTTC. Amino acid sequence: CASSQGWTGVQETQYF.

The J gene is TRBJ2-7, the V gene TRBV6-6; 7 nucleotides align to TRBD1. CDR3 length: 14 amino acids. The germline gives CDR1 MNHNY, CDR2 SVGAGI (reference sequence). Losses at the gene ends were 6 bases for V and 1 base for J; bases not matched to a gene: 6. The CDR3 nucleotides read TGTGCCAGCAGGAGACAGGGTGAGTCCTACGAGCAGTACTTC. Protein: CASRRQGESYEQYF.